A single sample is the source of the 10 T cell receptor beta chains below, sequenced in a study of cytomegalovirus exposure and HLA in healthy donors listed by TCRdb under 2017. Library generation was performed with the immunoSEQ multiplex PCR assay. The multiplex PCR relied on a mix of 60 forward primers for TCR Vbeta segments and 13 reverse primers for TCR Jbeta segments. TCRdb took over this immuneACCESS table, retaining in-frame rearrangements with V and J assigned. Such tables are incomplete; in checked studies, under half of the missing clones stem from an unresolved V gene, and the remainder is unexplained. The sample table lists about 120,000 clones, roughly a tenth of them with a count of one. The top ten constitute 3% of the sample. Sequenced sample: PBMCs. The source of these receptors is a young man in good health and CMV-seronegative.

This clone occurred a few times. The CDR3 DNA reads as TGCGCCAGCAGCCAAGATCTAGCAGGGGACAATTCACCCCTCCACTTT. This codes for CASSQDLAGDNSPLHF. This chain links TRBV4-3 with TRBJ1-6, with D possibly matching TRBD1 (6 bases). Germline V gives CDR1 LGHNA, CDR2 YSLEER. The ends were cut back, 0 bases at V and 7 bases at J, with 13 bases in the middle. The CDR3 consists of 16 residues.

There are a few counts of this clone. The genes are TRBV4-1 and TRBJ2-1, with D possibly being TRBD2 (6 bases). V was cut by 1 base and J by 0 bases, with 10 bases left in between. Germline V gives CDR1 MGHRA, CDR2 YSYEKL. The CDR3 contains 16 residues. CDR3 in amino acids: CASSQGGDGSYNEQFF. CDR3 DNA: TGCGCCAGCAGCCAAGGGGGGGACGGCTCCTACAATGAGCAGTTCTTC.

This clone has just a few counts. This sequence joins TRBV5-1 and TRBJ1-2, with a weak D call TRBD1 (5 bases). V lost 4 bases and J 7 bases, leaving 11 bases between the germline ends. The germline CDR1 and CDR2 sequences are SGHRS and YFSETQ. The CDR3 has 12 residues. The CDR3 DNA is TGCGCCAGCAGCCCCGGGACTATTGGCTACACCTTC. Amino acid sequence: CASSPGTIGYTF.

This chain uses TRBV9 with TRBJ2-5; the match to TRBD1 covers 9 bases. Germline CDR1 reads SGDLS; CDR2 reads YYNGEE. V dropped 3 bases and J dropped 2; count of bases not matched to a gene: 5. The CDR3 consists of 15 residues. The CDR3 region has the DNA TGTGCCAGCAGCGCCCGGGACAGGGTACAAGAGACCCAGTACTTC. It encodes CASSARDRVQETQYF.

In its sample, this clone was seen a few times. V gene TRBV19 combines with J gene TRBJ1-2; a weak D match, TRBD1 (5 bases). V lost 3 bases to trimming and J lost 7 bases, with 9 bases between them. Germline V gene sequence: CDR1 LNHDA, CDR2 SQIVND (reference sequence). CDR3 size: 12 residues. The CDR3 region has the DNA TGTGCCAGTAGTATGGTACAGGCTGGCTACACCTTC. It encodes CASSMVQAGYTF.

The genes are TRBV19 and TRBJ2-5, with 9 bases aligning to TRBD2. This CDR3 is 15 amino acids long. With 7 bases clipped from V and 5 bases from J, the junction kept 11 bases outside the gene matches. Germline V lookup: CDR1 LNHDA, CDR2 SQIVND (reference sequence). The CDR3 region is CASTPGGGVEETQYF. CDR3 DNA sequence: TGTGCCAGTACCCCGGGCGGGGGGGTTGAGGAGACCCAGTACTTC.

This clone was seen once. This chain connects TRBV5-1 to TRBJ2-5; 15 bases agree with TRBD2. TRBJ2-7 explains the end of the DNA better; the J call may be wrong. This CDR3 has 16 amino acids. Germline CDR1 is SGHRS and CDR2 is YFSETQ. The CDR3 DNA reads TGCGCCAGCAGCCTCGGGACTAGCGGGAGGTCCTACGAGCAGTACTTC. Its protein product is CASSLGTSGRSYEQYF.

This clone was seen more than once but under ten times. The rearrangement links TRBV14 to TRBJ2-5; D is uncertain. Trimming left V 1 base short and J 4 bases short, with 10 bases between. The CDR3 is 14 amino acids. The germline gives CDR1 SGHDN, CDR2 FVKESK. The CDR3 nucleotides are TGTGCCAGCAGCCAAGGTCTAGGTGGAGAGACCCAGTACTTC. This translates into CASSQGLGGETQYF.

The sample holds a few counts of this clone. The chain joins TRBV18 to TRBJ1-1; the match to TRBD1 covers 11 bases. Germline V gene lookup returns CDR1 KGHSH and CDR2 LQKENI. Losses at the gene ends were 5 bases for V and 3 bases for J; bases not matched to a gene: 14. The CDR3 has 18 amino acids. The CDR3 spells CASSSTYGTGGFDTEAFF. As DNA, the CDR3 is TGTGCCAGCTCATCCACCTATGGGACAGGGGGGTTCGACACTGAAGCTTTCTTT.

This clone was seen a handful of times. CDR3 DNA: TGCGCCAGCAGCCAAGGGGGCGCTGGGGCCAACGTCCTGACTTTC. Amino acids: CASSQGGAGANVLTF. The rearrangement joins TRBV4-1 to TRBJ2-6, with D possibly TRBD1 on 5 matching bases. There are 15 residues in the CDR3. V was shortened by 1 base and J by 2 bases, with 6 bases between the two germline ends. CDR1 is MGHRA and CDR2 is YSYEKL in the germline V gene.